This T cell receptor beta chain was sequenced during a study of blood T cell repertoires in COVID-19. Study as a whole: Whether acute or convalescent, the COVID-19 samples came from the United States, Italy and Spain. Sources were T cells, B-cell-depleted T cells, or PBMCs; the material itself was cDNA or gDNA.

This clone was picked up a small number of times. Those enrolled in Seattle joined during active infection and were followed longitudinally afterward. In the original processing: For nucleated cells, counts were estimated from reference gene primer amplification. TCRdb keeps only in-frame clones here, not all; method: immunoSEQ multiplex PCR. V, J and clone size are taken as reported in that table, and D and trimming were inferred from the DNA itself. The sample carries some 200,000 clones, just under 90% recorded once. Germline CDR1 is LNHDA and CDR2 is SQIVND (reference sequence). V lost 3 bases to trimming and J lost 2 bases, with 13 bases between them. The CDR3 consists of 15 residues.

The source material was peripheral blood. V and J are TRBV19 and TRBJ1-1; D remains ambiguous. The sequence derives from a woman between 65 and 79 years old with COVID-19, enrolled during active disease. The CDR3 DNA reads TGTGCCAGTAGTATGTGGCGGCACAATAACACTGAAGCTTTCTTT. It codes for CASSMWRHNNTEAFF.